The clone carrying this TCR beta chain has more than one count but fewer than ten. The antigen is undetermined. Germline V lookup: CDR1 MNHEY, CDR2 SVGAGI. This CDR3 comprises 14 residues. Trimming cost V 0 bases and J 7 bases, with 12 bases left between them. The record originates from a study of T cells in Graves' hyperthyroidism and ophthalmopathy. Study-level results: Most thyroid clonotypes that were expanded above 0.001 also turned up in blood.

Exclusions: uncontrolled infection, other autoimmune disease, pregnancy, lactation. Amplification yielded TCR beta CDR3 regions, with RNA transcripts as the source. A set of HTBI primers served as the primers for a first-round RT-PCR of the TCR CDR3. TCRdb recomputed calls from the multiplex PCR reads with MiXCR, one row per CDR3 protein. The sample includes about 330,000 distinct CDR3 sequences, roughly an eighth of them seen just once. The genes are TRBV6-5 and TRBJ1-1; D is unresolved. The receptor comes from a woman between 35 and 50 years old with Graves' ophthalmopathy. The sample taken for sequencing was blood. DNA for the CDR3: TGTGCCAGCAGTTACTCTACATGGACCGTTGAAGCTTTCTTT. Its translation is CASSYSTWTVEAFF.